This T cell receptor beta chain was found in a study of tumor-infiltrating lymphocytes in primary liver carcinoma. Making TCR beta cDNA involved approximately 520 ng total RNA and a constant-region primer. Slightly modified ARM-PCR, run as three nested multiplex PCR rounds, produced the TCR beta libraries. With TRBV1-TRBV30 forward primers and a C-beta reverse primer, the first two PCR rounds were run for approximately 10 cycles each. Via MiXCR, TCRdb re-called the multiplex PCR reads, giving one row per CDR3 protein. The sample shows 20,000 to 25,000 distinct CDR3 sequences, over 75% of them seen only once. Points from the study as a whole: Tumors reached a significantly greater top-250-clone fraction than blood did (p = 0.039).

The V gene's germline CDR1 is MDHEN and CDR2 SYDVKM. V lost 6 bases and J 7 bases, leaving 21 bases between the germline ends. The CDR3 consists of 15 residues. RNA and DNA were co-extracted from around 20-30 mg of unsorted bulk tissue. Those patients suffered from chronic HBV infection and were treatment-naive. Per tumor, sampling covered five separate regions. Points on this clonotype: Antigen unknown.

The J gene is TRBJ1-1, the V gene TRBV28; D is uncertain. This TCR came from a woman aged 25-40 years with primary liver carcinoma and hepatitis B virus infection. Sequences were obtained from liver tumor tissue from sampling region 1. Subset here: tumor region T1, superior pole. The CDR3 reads CASSLYRIAGNEAFF. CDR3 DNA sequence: TGTGCCAGCAGCCTGTACCGGATAGCGGGCAATGAAGCTTTCTTT.